The 31 T cell receptor beta chains listed next were all sequenced from one sample in a study of response to subunit inactivated influenza vaccine. TCRdb recomputed calls from the RT-PCR reads with MiXCR, one row per CDR3 protein. The sample has almost 600,000 distinct CDR3 sequences; 12% to 15% are singletons. Sequencing was performed on PBMCs from blood, taken approximately 12 days after vaccination. These receptors all stem from a man aged 50 to 59 who received an inactivated influenza vaccine.

J is TRBJ2-2 and V is TRBV2; no clear D. CDR3 length: 12 amino acids. The V and J ends lost 6 bases and 5 bases respectively, with 7 bases between them. Germline assignment: CDR1 SNHLY and CDR2 FYNNEI. CDR3 coding DNA: TGTGCCAGCAGGCCAGCGACCGGGGAGCTGTTTTTT. Its protein is CASRPATGELFF.

This clonotype showed up many times. V usage is TRBV15 and J usage is TRBJ2-7, with 9 bases that match TRBD2. Germline CDR1 is LNHNV and CDR2 is YYDKDF (reference sequence). This CDR3 spans 15 amino acids. The ends lost 3 bases at V and 2 bases at J; junction bases unmatched: 5. Written as DNA, the CDR3 is TGTGCCACCAGCAGTGGACTAGCGAATACCTACGAGCAGTACTTC. Translated, it gives CATSSGLANTYEQYF.

The gene calls are TRBV12-3 or TRBV12-4 and TRBJ1-4; 8 positions match TRBD1. The CDR3 extends over 15 amino acids. J was trimmed by 8 bases and V by 1 base; bases with no gene match: 6. CDR3 DNA: TGTGCCAGCAGTTTAGGGACAGGGAGAGGGGAAAAACTGTTTTTT. This translates into CASSLGTGRGEKLFF.

V gene TRBV7-2 combines with J gene TRBJ1-2; no clear D. The CDR3 length is 16 residues. Trimming shortened V by 8 bases and J by 3 bases, and 22 bases separated the two germline ends. Germline values: CDR1 SGHTA, CDR2 FQGNSA. The CDR3 nucleotides are TGTGCCAGCGAGCCCGACCCGCAGCCTTTTTACTATGGCTACACCTTC. Its protein is CASEPDPQPFYYGYTF.

The chain joins TRBV6-1 to TRBJ2-1; possible D gene TRBD2, 6 bases. Germline V CDR1 and CDR2: MNHNS, SASEGT. Trimming took off 1 base at V and 2 bases at J, with 12 bases between the two ends. The CDR3 runs to 16 residues. CDR3 coding DNA: TGTGCCAGCAGTGAAGAGCGGAGGGGCCCCTACAATGAGCAGTTCTTC. This translates into CASSEERRGPYNEQFF.

The rearrangement joins TRBV3-1 to TRBJ2-1, with D possibly being TRBD2 (5 bases). The V end lost 4 bases, the J end lost 10 bases, and 17 bases lay between the germline ends. The germline gives CDR1 LGHDT, CDR2 YNNKEL (reference sequence). The CDR3 runs to 14 residues. The CDR3 DNA is TGTGCCAGCAGCCGCTTCCGGGGAGAGGAGGAGCAGTTCTTC. Translating gives CASSRFRGEEEQFF.

This clonotype was counted between two and nine times. The rearrangement links TRBV28 to TRBJ1-4; D is unclear. The V and J ends lost 6 bases and 6 bases respectively, with 17 bases between them. The CDR3 extends over 15 amino acids. Germline CDR1 reads MDHEN; CDR2 reads SYDVKM. CDR3 sequence reads: CASSPRPGRHEKLFF. The CDR3 DNA follows: TGTGCCAGCAGCCCCCGCCCGGGAAGGCATGAAAAACTGTTTTTT.

The chain links TRBV5-4 to TRBJ2-5; 8 bases agree with TRBD1. J gave up 3 bases and V 4 bases, and 2 bases lay outside the gene matches. The CDR3 consists of 13 residues. Germline loops: CDR1 SGHNT, CDR2 YYREEE (reference sequence). CDR3 DNA sequence: TGTGCCAGCAGCAACAGGGGGGAAGAGACCCAGTACTTC. Amino acids: CASSNRGEETQYF.

In this sample, this clonotype turned up a few times. The rearrangement joins TRBV20-1 to TRBJ2-1, with TRBD1 matching 7 bases. CDR1 and CDR2 (germline): DFQATT, SNEGSKA (reference sequence). Germline trimming cut 1 base from V and 7 bases from J; bases unmatched to any gene: 7. This CDR3 has 14 amino acids. As DNA, the CDR3 is TGCAGTGCTAGAGTTATAACAGGGGAAAATGAGCAGTTCTTC. Protein product: CSARVITGENEQFF.

This clonotype has just a few counts. The chain employs TRBV4-1 and TRBJ2-1; a possible D gene is TRBD2 (5 bases). V lost 1 base to trimming and J lost 9 bases, with 10 bases between them. Germline lookup yields CDR1 MGHRA and CDR2 YSYEKL. The CDR3 has 13 residues. This CDR3 reads CASSQVREGEQFF. The CDR3 DNA is TGCGCCAGCAGCCAAGTGCGTGAGGGTGAGCAGTTCTTC.

This clonotype was recorded a few times. This chain uses TRBV4-3 with TRBJ2-2; D is undetermined. CDR3 length equals 12 residues. The V end was cut by 3 bases, the J end by 8 bases, with 7 bases between. CDR1 and CDR2 (germline): LGHNA, YSLEER. The CDR3 region is CASSHLMGELFF. The CDR3 nucleotides are TGCGCCAGCAGCCACTTGATGGGGGAGCTGTTTTTT.

This clonotype has a count of ten or more. The chain joins TRBV7-2 to TRBJ2-5; no clear D gene. Germline V gene sequence: CDR1 SGHTA, CDR2 FQGNSA. Trimming removed 5 bases from V and 5 bases from J, with 18 bases in between. The CDR3 length is 15 residues. The CDR3 DNA follows: TGTGCCAGCAGCCTATCTCTTGCAACTCGTGAGACCCAGTACTTC. It yields the protein CASSLSLATRETQYF. Complete variable domain (other parts from reference TRBV7-2 and TRBJ2-5): GAGVSQSPSNKVTEKGKDVELRCDPISGHTALYWYRQSLGQGLEFLIYFQGNSAPDKSGLPSDRFSAERTGGSVSTLTIQRTQQEDSAVYLCASSLSLATRETQYFGPGTRLLVL.

The table lists this clonotype with a few counts. V and J are TRBV4-1 and TRBJ2-2; no firm D call. V shed 1 base and J shed 4 bases, with 13 bases lying between them. This CDR3 region has 16 residues. Germline V CDR1 and CDR2: MGHRA, YSYEKL. Here the CDR3 DNA reads TGCGCCAGCAGCCAAGGCTGGGATCGAGGCACCGGGGAGCTGTTTTTT. Its translation: CASSQGWDRGTGELFF.

As concerns this clonotype: The CDR3 ends on some other residue instead of the conserved phenylalanine or tryptophan, so this is likely a read error. This rearrangement joins TRBV7-2 to TRBJ1-1; tentatively, D is TRBD1 (5 bases). V was shortened by 4 bases and J by 5 bases, with 14 bases between the two germline ends. The CDR3 loop spans 14 amino acids. Germline CDR1 and CDR2: SGHTA and FQGNSA. In DNA form, the CDR3 reads TGTGCCAGCAGCTGGGGGGATGTAAAAACTGAAGCTTTCCTT. Protein: CASSWGDVKTEAFL.

The genes are TRBV29-1 and TRBJ2-1; tentatively, D is TRBD2 (6 bases). CDR1 and CDR2 from the germline V gene are SQVTM and ANQGSEA. The CDR3 extends over 13 amino acids. V dropped 6 bases and J dropped 5 bases, with 14 bases sitting between them. The CDR3 region has the DNA TGCAGCGTCGGGACTTTTTACGACAATGAGCAGTTCTTC. Encoded protein: CSVGTFYDNEQFF.

This clonotype was seen a handful of times. This rearrangement joins TRBV7-9 to TRBJ1-5; no clear D. V lost 4 bases and J lost 0, with 7 bases in between. CDR3 length: 14 residues. The germline V gene has CDR1 SEHNR and CDR2 FQNEAQ (reference sequence). CDR3 protein: CASSSSISNQPQHF. CDR3 DNA: TGTGCCAGCAGCTCATCAATTAGCAATCAGCCCCAGCATTTT.

V gene TRBV5-1 combines with J gene TRBJ2-3; the D gene is possibly TRBD1 (5 bases). V was cut by 7 bases and J by 2 bases, with 20 bases left in between. The CDR3 has 16 residues. From germline, CDR1 is SGHRS and CDR2 YFSETQ. CDR3: CASGPEGVLLTDTQYF. The CDR3, as DNA: TGCGCCAGCGGGCCCGAAGGGGTCCTCCTCACAGATACGCAGTATTTT.

This sequence joins TRBV6-1 and TRBJ2-5, with D possibly matching TRBD1 (6 bases). Germline V CDR1 and CDR2: MNHNS, SASEGT. V lost 5 bases, J lost 7 bases, and 17 bases lay in between. This CDR3 is 14 amino acids long. The CDR3 loop is CASSPPGHLGTQYF. CDR3 DNA: TGTGCCAGCAGTCCCCCGGGACATCTTGGGACCCAGTACTTC.

This clonotype came up a few times. The chain carries TRBV6-1 and TRBJ1-4; TRBD1 matches at 9 bases. The germline gives CDR1 MNHNS, CDR2 SASEGT. V was pared by 8 bases and J by 1 base, with 2 bases of the junction left unmatched. The CDR3 is made up of 14 amino acids. CDR3 amino acids: CASGQGITNEKLFF. CDR3 bases: TGTGCCAGCGGACAGGGGATAACTAATGAAAAACTGTTTTTT.

V gene TRBV28 combines with J gene TRBJ1-5; a possible D gene is TRBD1 (6 bases). CDR3 size: 14 residues. Trimming took 1 base from V and 7 from J, leaving 11 bases between them. Germline CDR1 is MDHEN and CDR2 is SYDVKM. The CDR3 sequence: CASSLSVRGQPQHF. The CDR3 DNA reads TGTGCCAGCAGTTTATCGGTCAGGGGCCAGCCCCAGCATTTT.

This clonotype was seen a handful of times. The chain employs TRBV4-1 and TRBJ1-2; D is possibly TRBD1 (5 bases). Trimming pared 3 bases from V and 4 bases from J, leaving 12 bases between. The CDR3 is 14 residues long. CDR1 MGHRA and CDR2 YSYEKL come from the germline V gene. CDR3 residues: CASSHLQVSYGYTF. CDR3 DNA sequence: TGCGCCAGCAGCCACCTACAGGTTTCCTATGGCTACACCTTC.

The V and J genes are TRBV19 and TRBJ1-5, with D uncertain. The CDR3 is 12 residues long. The V gene lost 6 bases and the J gene lost 4 bases, with 7 bases spanning the gap. CDR1 LNHDA and CDR2 SQIVND come from the germline V gene (reference sequence). CDR3 DNA: TGTGCCAGTAGAACACAGAATCAGCCCCAGCATTTT. Encoded protein: CASRTQNQPQHF.

The V gene is TRBV6-2 or TRBV6-3, the J gene TRBJ1-5; D is unresolved. The CDR3 loop spans 13 amino acids. Per germline, CDR1 MNHEY and CDR2 SVGEGT. Trimming cost V 7 bases and J 2 bases, with 9 bases left between them. CDR3 sequence: CASTEGRNQPQHF. The CDR3 DNA sequence: TGTGCCAGCACCGAAGGGCGCAATCAGCCCCAGCATTTT.

This clonotype was recorded a few times. The chain has TRBV14 and TRBJ1-6, with a possible D match to TRBD1 (5 bases). Germline V gene lookup returns CDR1 SGHDN and CDR2 FVKESK. CDR3 length equals 14 residues. The V end was cut by 3 bases, the J end by 6 bases, with 9 bases between. In DNA, the CDR3 is TGTGCCAGCAGCCAGGGGGTTGGTAATTCACCCCTCCACTTT. The encoded protein is CASSQGVGNSPLHF.

This rearrangement joins TRBV20-1 to TRBJ2-1; D remains ambiguous. Trimming stripped 0 bases from V and 3 bases from J, with 12 bases between. Per the germline V gene, CDR1 is DFQATT and CDR2 is SNEGSKA (reference sequence). The CDR3 consists of 15 residues. In DNA form, the CDR3 reads TGCAGTGCTAGAGATGTCCGGACGGACTACAATGAGCAGTTCTTC. Encoded protein: CSARDVRTDYNEQFF.

V gene TRBV30 combines with J gene TRBJ1-5; no definite D call. This CDR3 comprises 14 residues. Trimming took 2 bases from V and 0 from J, leaving 8 bases between them. The germline V gene encodes CDR1 GTSNPN and CDR2 SVGIG (reference sequence). The CDR3: CAWSPFYSNQPQHF. In DNA form, the CDR3 reads TGTGCCTGGAGTCCCTTTTATAGCAATCAGCCCCAGCATTTT. The complete variable domain, with remaining parts taken from reference TRBV30 and TRBJ1-5, reads SQTIHQWPATLVQPVGSPLSLECTVEGTSNPNLYWYRQAAGRGLQLLFYSVGIGQISSEVPQNLSASRPQDRQFILSSKKLLLSDSGFYLCAWSPFYSNQPQHFGDGTRLSIL.

In DNA, the CDR3 is TGTGCCAGCAGAAAGACTTCCGGGACAACCTACGAGCAGTACTTC. This encodes CASRKTSGTTYEQYF. J is TRBJ2-7 and V is TRBV28; the D gene is possibly TRBD1 (6 bases). The V end was cut by 6 bases, the J end by 2 bases, with 17 bases between. This CDR3 region has 15 residues. Germline V CDR1 and CDR2: MDHEN, SYDVKM.

V is TRBV5-1 and J is TRBJ2-5; D gene ambiguous. Trimming left V 5 bases short and J 2 bases short, with 13 bases between. Germline CDR1 reads SGHRS; CDR2 reads YFSETQ. The CDR3 has 14 residues. In nucleotides, the CDR3 is TGCGCCAGCAGGCCCCCCTCCGATCAAGAGACCCAGTACTTC. This codes for CASRPPSDQETQYF.

This clonotype was counted between two and nine times. This chain joins TRBV18 and TRBJ2-2; D remains ambiguous. Trimming pared 3 bases from V and 0 bases from J, leaving 8 bases between. Germline V gene lookup returns CDR1 KGHSH and CDR2 LQKENI. The CDR3 totals 15 residues. Here the CDR3 reads CASSPRQSNTGELFF. CDR3 nucleotides: TGTGCCAGCTCACCGAGACAATCGAACACCGGGGAGCTGTTTTTT.

This clonotype was detected only a few times. V and J are TRBV25-1 and TRBJ2-3, with D perhaps given as TRBD1 or TRBD2 (5 bases each). This CDR3 is 14 amino acids long. Per germline, CDR1 MGHDK and CDR2 SYGVNS. V was trimmed by 7 bases and J by 6 bases, leaving 17 bases between them. Written as DNA, the CDR3 is TGTGCCAGCAAAGGGGACCAGGTGTTGGATACGCAGTATTTT. It is translated as CASKGDQVLDTQYF. The full variable domain, in which reference TRBV25-1 and TRBJ2-3 provide the parts outside the CDR3, is EADIYQTPRYLVIGTGKKITLECSQTMGHDKMYWYQQDPGMELHLIHYSYGVNSTEKGDLSSESTVSRIRTEHFPLTLESARPSHTSQYLCASKGDQVLDTQYFGPGTRLTVL.

The genes are TRBV15 and TRBJ2-3, with 12 bases lining up with TRBD2. The trim removed 3 bases at V and 3 bases at J, leaving 7 bases unmatched. Germline CDR1 is LNHNV and CDR2 is YYDKDF (reference sequence). The CDR3 runs to 17 residues. CDR3 DNA: TGTGCCACCAGCAGGCCAGGACTAGCGGGACTAACAGATACGCAGTATTTT. This gives the protein CATSRPGLAGLTDTQYF.